The T cell receptor beta chain described here comes from a study of regulatory T cells in long-lasting Graves disease. Study-wide context: For under 3 months, newly diagnosed Graves' patients had been taking antithyroid drugs.

This sample's time point: newly diagnosed GD, antithyroid drugs for less than 3 months. RNA from PBMCs was the source of the TCR library. Graves' disease diagnoses used American Thyroid Association guidelines. This clonotype was observed many times. Germline V gene sequence: CDR1 MNHNS, CDR2 SASEGT. The CDR3 consists of 14 residues. The V gene lost 6 bases and the J gene lost 2 bases, with 13 bases spanning the gap. Arm-PCR of CDR3 regions with iRepertoire HTBI primers generated TCR beta libraries. TCRdb called the multiplex PCR reads again in MiXCR, with one record for every CDR3 protein. The sample has 680,000 or so distinct CDR3 sequences, 15% to 20% seen once. These sequences were also reported in another study, on T cells in Graves' hyperthyroidism and ophthalmopathy.

This receptor was obtained from a woman aged 30 to 39 with Graves disease. The sample consisted of peripheral blood mononuclear cells (PBMCs), taken at new diagnosis, from a patient treated with antithyroid drugs. The chain carries TRBV6-1 and TRBJ1-1; D gene uncertain. The CDR3 DNA reads as TGTGCCAGCAGAAGGACCGTGGGAAACACTGAAGCTTTCTTT. Amino acid sequence: CASRRTVGNTEAFF.